This entry features one T cell receptor (beta chain) sequence. The target antigen is unknown. This sample is drawn from a study of radiation and T cells in renal cell carcinoma. V was shortened by 3 bases and J by 8 bases, with 20 bases between the two germline ends. Germline values: CDR1 KGHSH, CDR2 LQKENI. This CDR3 region has 16 residues. Time point defined: baseline pretreatment blood. Described treatment: 15 Gy SBRT to primary tumor, nephrectomy 4 weeks later. After SBRT, blood was collected at 2 and 4 weeks, plus baseline. Study observations and caveats: From baseline, blood top tumor clonotypes peaked at 2 weeks post-radiation.

Data came from immunoSEQ multiplex PCR; TCRdb stores just in-frame clones and leaves some out. Of some 150,000 clones detected, over 80% appear once; the ten largest clones hold approximately 22%. The material was blood, obtained from a patient whose treatment included radiotherapy and nephrectomy. The sequence derives from a woman aged 45-60 years with renal cell carcinoma. This chain connects TRBV18 to TRBJ1-5; weak D call: TRBD1 (6 bases). CDR3 residues: CASSPRTATEREPQHF. The CDR3 DNA follows: TGTGCCAGCTCACCCCGGACAGCAACCGAGCGAGAGCCCCAGCATTTT.